A selection of T cell receptor beta chains follows, all from one sample in a study of early T cells in non-severe SARS-CoV-2 infection. TCRdb analysed the 5' RACE reads with MiXCR anew, one entry per CDR3 protein. Found here are roughly 54,000 distinct CDR3 sequences, less than 9.5% of them singletons; the top ten hold under 12%. Sample: whole blood, taken at baseline. The receptors stem from an adult who was a healthcare worker with PCR-confirmed SARS-CoV-2 infection or an uninfected control (not recorded which). CDR3s include the opening cysteine and the closing phenylalanine or tryptophan. The D gene is left open where the match is weak. Some rows mark clone size as missing; the rest say once, few, many or name a class of expanded clone.

size: few; J: TRBJ2-7; D: .; V: TRBV18; CDR3: CASSPPGSRQYEQYF; DNA: TGTGCCAGCTCACCACCTGGATCGAGACAGTACGAGCAGTACTTC
size: few; J: TRBJ2-4; D: .; V: TRBV6-6; CDR3: CASSPAKNIQYF; DNA: TGTGCCAGCAGTCCGGCCAAAAACATTCAGTACTTC
size: once; J: TRBJ2-7; D: .; V: TRBV5-1; CDR3: CASSQQGGPYEQYF; DNA: TGCGCCAGCAGCCAACAGGGAGGCCCCTACGAGCAGTACTTC
size: many; J: TRBJ1-5; D: .; V: TRBV10-3; CDR3: CAIRQGSNQPQHF; DNA: TGTGCCATCAGACAGGGCAGCAATCAGCCCCAGCATTTT
size: few; J: TRBJ2-3; D: .; V: TRBV7-8; CDR3: CASSLESRDTQYF; DNA: TGTGCCAGCAGCTTAGAGTCCCGGGATACGCAGTATTTT
size: many; J: TRBJ2-1; D: .; V: TRBV12-3/TRBV12-4; CDR3: CASSWRGGNEQFF; DNA: TGTGCCAGCAGTTGGAGAGGGGGCAATGAGCAGTTCTTC
size: many; J: TRBJ2-7; D: .; V: TRBV30; CDR3: CAWSGTGYRYEQYF; DNA: TGTGCCTGGAGTGGAACAGGGTATCGATACGAGCAGTACTTC
size: few; J: TRBJ1-3; D: .; V: TRBV6-5; CDR3: CASSYRPYNTIYF; DNA: TGTGCCAGCAGTTACCGACCCTATAACACCATATATTTT
size: .; J: TRBJ2-1; D: .; V: TRBV12-3/TRBV12-4; CDR3: CASSLSRDGYNEQFF; DNA: TGTGCCAGCAGTTTATCCCGGGACGGCTACAATGAGCAGTTCTTC
size: .; J: TRBJ2-1; D: .; V: TRBV6-2/TRBV6-3; CDR3: CASSYSNEQFF; DNA: TGTGCCAGCAGTTACTCGAATGAGCAGTTCTTC
size: medium-sized; J: TRBJ2-6; D: .; V: TRBV29-1; CDR3: CSVGPDSGANVLTF; DNA: TGCAGCGTTGGACCTGATTCTGGGGCCAACGTCCTGACTTTC
size: .; J: TRBJ2-2; D: .; V: TRBV7-6; CDR3: CASSFGGGHGLSGELFF; DNA: TGTGCCAGCAGCTTTGGCGGGGGCCATGGTTTATCAGGGGAGCTGTTTTTT
size: few; J: TRBJ2-3; D: .; V: TRBV20-1; CDR3: CSARLPSGSTDTQYF; DNA: TGCAGTGCTAGGCTACCCAGCGGGAGCACAGATACGCAGTATTTT
size: few; J: TRBJ2-4; D: .; V: TRBV12-3/TRBV12-4; CDR3: CASSRREGNIQYF; DNA: TGTGCCAGCAGTAGGCGGGAAGGAAACATTCAGTACTTC
size: few; J: TRBJ2-4; D: .; V: TRBV20-1; CDR3: CSARPEVWGNINIQYF; DNA: TGCAGTGCTAGACCCGAGGTCTGGGGAAACATAAACATTCAGTACTTC
size: .; J: TRBJ2-7; D: .; V: TRBV7-9; CDR3: CASSLRGSGHEQYF; DNA: TGTGCCAGCAGCTTACGGGGGTCTGGCCACGAGCAGTACTTC
size: many; J: TRBJ1-1; D: .; V: TRBV14; CDR3: CASRRGPSSTEAFF; DNA: TGTGCCAGCAGGAGGGGCCCATCGAGCACTGAAGCTTTCTTT
size: many; J: TRBJ2-1; D: TRBD1; V: TRBV7-2; CDR3: CASSEAGGKSNEQFF; DNA: TGTGCCAGCAGCGAAGCAGGGGGTAAGAGCAATGAGCAGTTCTTC
size: many; J: TRBJ2-2; D: TRBD2; V: TRBV2; CDR3: CASSYGTSGRILSYTGELFF; DNA: TGTGCCAGCAGTTATGGGACTAGCGGGAGAATACTTTCGTACACCGGGGAGCTGTTTTTT
size: once; J: TRBJ1-2; D: TRBD1; V: TRBV7-4; CDR3: CASSQGDGYGYTF; DNA: TGTGCCAGCAGCCAGGGGGATGGCTATGGCTACACCTTC
size: few; J: TRBJ2-1; D: .; V: TRBV6-4; CDR3: CASSVRSGYEQFF; DNA: TGTGCCAGCAGCGTCCGTAGTGGGTATGAGCAGTTCTTC
size: .; J: TRBJ2-7; D: TRBD1; V: TRBV4-2; CDR3: CASSIQTGGHEQYF; DNA: TGTGCCAGCAGCATCCAGACAGGGGGACACGAGCAGTACTTC
size: .; J: TRBJ2-1; D: .; V: TRBV9; CDR3: CASSVVVGREDEQFF; DNA: TGTGCCAGCAGCGTAGTAGTTGGGAGAGAGGATGAGCAGTTCTTC
size: few; J: TRBJ1-5; D: .; V: TRBV18; CDR3: CASSPQLIGQNQPQHF; DNA: TGTGCCAGCTCACCGCAGTTGATTGGACAAAATCAGCCCCAGCATTTT
size: .; J: TRBJ2-3; D: TRBD2; V: TRBV7-2; CDR3: CASSWRLATDTQYF; DNA: TGTGCCAGCAGCTGGCGACTAGCCACAGATACGCAGTATTTT
size: .; J: TRBJ2-1; D: .; V: TRBV28; CDR3: CASSSSSLEQFF; DNA: TGTGCCAGCAGTTCCTCCTCCCTCGAGCAGTTCTTC
size: many; J: TRBJ2-2; D: .; V: TRBV6-1; CDR3: CASSEFGPYTGELFF; DNA: TGTGCCAGCAGTGAATTTGGACCCTACACCGGGGAGCTGTTTTTT
size: few; J: TRBJ2-3; D: TRBD1; V: TRBV6-5; CDR3: CASTKTRGQLLGTDTQYF; DNA: TGTGCCAGCACAAAAACCCGGGGACAGCTCCTTGGCACAGATACGCAGTATTTT
size: .; J: TRBJ2-7; D: .; V: TRBV6-5; CDR3: CASSYSGTSQDSYEQYF; DNA: TGTGCCAGCAGTTACTCTGGGACTTCACAAGATTCCTACGAGCAGTACTTC
size: .; J: TRBJ2-3; D: .; V: TRBV20-1; CDR3: CSARDSSGTDTQYF; DNA: TGCAGTGCTAGAGACAGTTCTGGGACAGATACGCAGTATTTT
size: many; J: TRBJ2-1; D: TRBD2; V: TRBV5-1; CDR3: CASSFVSGSDEQFF; DNA: TGCGCCAGCAGCTTCGTTAGCGGGAGCGATGAGCAGTTCTTC
size: many; J: TRBJ1-3; D: .; V: TRBV6-2/TRBV6-3; CDR3: CASSRDNSGNTIYF; DNA: TGTGCCAGCAGTCGGGACAACTCTGGAAACACCATATATTTT
size: many; J: TRBJ1-6; D: .; V: TRBV28; CDR3: CASNAPAYNSPLHF; DNA: TGTGCCAGCAATGCACCGGCTTATAATTCACCCCTCCACTTT
size: many; J: TRBJ1-2; D: TRBD1; V: TRBV20-1; CDR3: CSGGTGEDYGYTF; DNA: TGCAGTGGTGGCACAGGGGAAGACTATGGCTACACCTTC
size: many; J: TRBJ2-7; D: .; V: TRBV5-1; CDR3: CASSPFLTPPEEQYF; DNA: TGCGCCAGCAGCCCATTCCTGACTCCTCCTGAGGAGCAGTACTTC
size: few; J: TRBJ1-1; D: .; V: TRBV3-1; CDR3: CASSQLGTEAFF; DNA: TGTGCCAGCAGCCAACTGGGAACTGAAGCTTTCTTT
size: .; J: TRBJ2-4; D: TRBD1; V: TRBV5-4; CDR3: CASSFDRGLKNIQYF; DNA: TGTGCCAGCAGTTTCGACAGGGGGCTCAAAAACATTCAGTACTTC
size: many; J: TRBJ1-1; D: .; V: TRBV12-3/TRBV12-4; CDR3: CASSSWTANTEAFF; DNA: TGTGCCAGCAGTTCCTGGACAGCCAACACTGAAGCTTTCTTT
size: many; J: TRBJ2-3; D: .; V: TRBV11-2; CDR3: CASSSLGDYTDTQYF; DNA: TGTGCCAGCAGCTCCCTAGGGGATTACACAGATACGCAGTATTTT
size: few; J: TRBJ2-2; D: .; V: TRBV21-1; CDR3: CASSKEAGPPGSCFF; DNA: .
size: .; J: TRBJ2-1; D: TRBD1; V: TRBV7-2; CDR3: CASSRDSFTYNEQFF; DNA: TGTGCCAGCAGCCGGGACAGCTTCACCTACAATGAGCAGTTCTTC
size: many; J: TRBJ2-7; D: TRBD1; V: TRBV11-2; CDR3: CASSQGQGHYYEQYF; DNA: TGTGCCAGCAGCCAAGGACAGGGACACTACTACGAGCAGTACTTC
size: many; J: TRBJ2-2; D: TRBD2; V: TRBV7-2; CDR3: CASSAGLAGNDPNTGELFF; DNA: TGTGCCAGCAGCGCTGGACTAGCGGGGAACGATCCGAACACCGGGGAGCTGTTTTTT
size: many; J: TRBJ2-1; D: .; V: TRBV9; CDR3: CASSVGGSYNEQFF; DNA: TGTGCCAGCAGCGTAGGTGGTTCCTACAATGAGCAGTTCTTC
size: many; J: TRBJ2-7; D: .; V: TRBV3-1; CDR3: CASSRIYEQYF; DNA: TGTGCCAGCAGCCGGATATACGAGCAGTACTTC
size: .; J: TRBJ2-3; D: .; V: TRBV6-2/TRBV6-3; CDR3: CASSYAVGRAGRDTQYF; DNA: TGTGCCAGCAGTTACGCCGTTGGCAGGGCCGGCAGGGATACGCAGTATTTT
size: few; J: TRBJ1-4; D: .; V: TRBV10-3; CDR3: CAISESSTNEKLFF; DNA: TGTGCCATCAGTGAGTCGTCGACTAATGAAAAACTGTTTTTT